This is a list of T cell receptor beta chains from one sample in a study of shared clonotypes between healthy human individuals. TCRdb's table, derived via immunoSEQ multiplex PCR, lists solely in-frame clones and lacks some. The sample shows more than 200,000 clones, about 65% of them seen only once. Material: memory CD4+ T cells sorted from blood. The receptor source for this set is a young man in good health. Each CDR3 is given with its conserved first and last residue. Each record gives: clone size, J gene, D gene, V gene, CDR3 protein, CDR3 DNA. The D gene is left open where the match is weak. Expanded clones get a size class; other rows say once, few or many, or leave the size out.

size: -
J: TRBJ2-3
D: TRBD2
V: TRBV7-7
CDR3: CASSLSLAGTDTQYF
DNA: TGTGCTAGCAGCTTATCTCTAGCGGGCACAGATACGCAGTATTTT

size: -
J: TRBJ2-3
D: TRBD2
V: TRBV6-4
CDR3: CASSDLAGGTDTQYF
DNA: TGTGCCAGCAGTGACTTAGCGGGGGGAACAGATACGCAGTATTTT

size: -
J: TRBJ2-7
D: TRBD1
V: TRBV28
CDR3: CASSSGQGLPYEQYF
DNA: TGTGCCAGCAGTTCGGGACAGGGCCTTCCCTACGAGCAGTACTTC

size: -
J: TRBJ2-7
D: -
V: TRBV27
CDR3: CASSGPGGKQYF
DNA: TGTGCCAGCAGTGGCCCAGGCGGGAAGCAGTACTTC

size: -
J: TRBJ2-1
D: TRBD1
V: TRBV11-3
CDR3: CASSSPRDSNSNEQFF
DNA: TGTGCCAGCAGCAGCCCCCGGGACAGCAATAGCAATGAGCAGTTCTTC

size: few
J: TRBJ1-2
D: TRBD1
V: TRBV6-5
CDR3: CASSHYQGARRYTF
DNA: TGTGCCAGCAGTCATTATCAGGGGGCGAGACGCTACACCTTC

size: few
J: TRBJ1-2
D: -
V: TRBV10-3
CDR3: CAISGPNYGYTF
DNA: TGTGCCATCAGTGGCCCTAACTATGGCTACACCTTC

size: -
J: TRBJ2-5
D: -
V: TRBV12-5
CDR3: CASTSSTGREETQYF
DNA: TGTGCTAGTACCTCCTCGACAGGGAGGGAAGAGACCCAGTACTTC

size: few
J: TRBJ2-2
D: -
V: TRBV7-6
CDR3: CASSPRPATPLGTGELFF
DNA: TGTGCCAGCAGCCCGCGGCCGGCGACACCACTTGGGACCGGGGAGCTGTTTTTT

size: -
J: TRBJ2-5
D: TRBD2
V: TRBV9
CDR3: CASSVGTSGGAETQYF
DNA: TGTGCCAGCAGCGTGGGGACTAGCGGGGGGGCAGAGACCCAGTACTTC

size: few
J: TRBJ2-7
D: TRBD1
V: TRBV7-9
CDR3: CASSPGGHRQPSYEQYF
DNA: TGTGCCAGCAGCCCAGGGGGACACCGACAACCCTCCTACGAGCAGTACTTC

size: -
J: TRBJ2-3
D: TRBD2
V: TRBV2
CDR3: CASIRVPLARLSTDTQYF
DNA: TGTGCCAGCATTCGTGTCCCACTAGCGAGGCTTAGCACAGATACGCAGTATTTT

size: -
J: TRBJ1-4
D: TRBD1
V: TRBV11-2
CDR3: CASSYAGTVGEKLFF
DNA: TGTGCCAGCAGCTACGCCGGGACAGTAGGTGAAAAACTGTTTTTT

size: few
J: TRBJ2-7
D: -
V: TRBV15
CDR3: CATSREGGSYEQYF
DNA: TGTGCCACCAGCAGGGAGGGCGGATCCTACGAGCAGTACTTC

size: -
J: TRBJ2-7
D: TRBD1
V: TRBV10-3
CDR3: CARRSSQTGGYEQYF
DNA: TGTGCCAGAAGATCGTCCCAAACAGGGGGCTACGAGCAGTACTTC

size: -
J: TRBJ2-7
D: -
V: TRBV27
CDR3: CAREARCEQYF
DNA: TGTGCCAGGGAGGCGAGGTGCGAGCAGTACTTC

size: -
J: TRBJ2-7
D: -
V: TRBV6-6
CDR3: CASSRGQYEQYF
DNA: TGTGCCAGCAGTCGCGGACAGTATGAGCAGTACTTC

size: -
J: TRBJ2-7
D: -
V: TRBV27
CDR3: CASKDQGSYEQYF
DNA: TGTGCCAGCAAGGATCAGGGGAGCTACGAGCAGTACTTC

size: -
J: TRBJ1-3
D: TRBD1
V: TRBV7-3
CDR3: CASSPDRGGNTIYF
DNA: TGTGCCAGCAGCCCGGACAGGGGGGGAAACACCATATATTTT

size: -
J: TRBJ2-3
D: TRBD2
V: TRBV7-2
CDR3: CASSLLAGVADTQYF
DNA: TGTGCCAGCAGCTTGCTAGCGGGAGTAGCAGATACGCAGTATTTT

size: -
J: TRBJ1-3
D: -
V: TRBV30
CDR3: CAWRQGRAIYF
DNA: TGTGCCTGGAGGCAGGGAAGGGCCATATATTTT

size: few
J: TRBJ1-2
D: -
V: TRBV6-1
CDR3: CASSVKGGQGGYGYTF
DNA: TGTGCCAGCAGTGTTAAAGGGGGGCAGGGTGGCTATGGCTACACCTTC

size: -
J: TRBJ2-2
D: TRBD1
V: TRBV7-3
CDR3: CASRGQGQPGELFF
DNA: TGTGCCAGCAGGGGACAGGGCCAGCCCGGGGAGCTGTTTTTT

size: -
J: TRBJ2-5
D: -
V: TRBV27
CDR3: CASTRGPQETQYF
DNA: TGTGCCAGCACCAGGGGTCCTCAAGAGACCCAGTACTTC

size: -
J: TRBJ2-7
D: -
V: TRBV19
CDR3: CASRLAGSYEQYF
DNA: TGTGCCAGTAGGTTGGCGGGGTCCTACGAGCAGTACTTC

size: -
J: TRBJ2-5
D: TRBD1
V: TRBV7-3
CDR3: CASSRGTGETQYF
DNA: TGTGCCAGCAGCCGAGGGACAGGAGAGACCCAGTACTTC

size: -
J: TRBJ1-5
D: TRBD1
V: TRBV9
CDR3: CASSGSDRERNQPQHF
DNA: TGTGCCAGCAGCGGATCGGACAGGGAGAGAAATCAGCCCCAGCATTTT

size: -
J: TRBJ2-7
D: TRBD2
V: TRBV5-1
CDR3: CASSYDGGGTSFYEQYF
DNA: TGCGCCAGCAGCTACGACGGTGGGGGGACTAGCTTCTACGAGCAGTACTTC

size: -
J: TRBJ2-1
D: -
V: TRBV7-2
CDR3: CASSLAGYEQFF
DNA: TGTGCCAGCAGCTTAGCGGGGTATGAGCAGTTCTTC

size: few
J: TRBJ1-2
D: -
V: TRBV30
CDR3: CAWSPTRTYGYTF
DNA: TGTGCCTGGAGTCCTACCCGGACCTATGGCTACACCTTC

size: -
J: TRBJ2-7
D: -
V: TRBV15
CDR3: CATSIRREAEQYF
DNA: TGTGCCACCAGCATACGAAGGGAGGCCGAGCAGTACTTC

size: few
J: TRBJ1-5
D: -
V: TRBV5-4
CDR3: CASSLGGTGSNQPQHF
DNA: TGTGCCAGCAGCTTGGGAGGGACTGGGAGCAATCAGCCCCAGCATTTT

size: -
J: TRBJ2-3
D: -
V: TRBV6-1
CDR3: CASSEAPSAQYF
DNA: TGTGCCAGCAGTGAAGCCCCTAGCGCGCAGTATTTT

size: few
J: TRBJ2-6
D: -
V: TRBV29-1
CDR3: CSVETRGESNVLTF
DNA: TGCAGCGTTGAAACAAGGGGGGAGTCCAACGTCCTGACTTTC

size: -
J: TRBJ2-7
D: TRBD1
V: TRBV29-1
CDR3: CSVDIAAGGEQYF
DNA: TGCAGCGTTGATATCGCGGCAGGGGGTGAGCAGTACTTC

size: -
J: TRBJ2-4
D: -
V: TRBV25-1
CDR3: CASSEEAGALAKNIQYF
DNA: TGTGCCAGCAGTGAAGAAGCAGGGGCTCTAGCCAAAAACATTCAGTACTTC

size: -
J: TRBJ2-3
D: -
V: TRBV15
CDR3: CATSRDVLGTDTQYF
DNA: TGTGCCACCAGCAGAGATGTGTTGGGCACAGATACGCAGTATTTT

size: -
J: TRBJ2-5
D: -
V: TRBV6-1
CDR3: CASSGGAYETQYF
DNA: TGTGCCAGCAGTGGTGGGGCTTATGAGACCCAGTACTTC

size: -
J: TRBJ1-5
D: -
V: TRBV7-2
CDR3: CASSLYGSGLNQPQHF
DNA: TGTGCCAGCAGCTTATATGGTTCAGGGCTCAATCAGCCCCAGCATTTT

size: -
J: TRBJ2-7
D: -
V: TRBV5-6
CDR3: CASSTRRGGYEQYF
DNA: TGTGCCAGCAGCACCCGCAGGGGTGGGTACGAGCAGTACTTC

size: -
J: TRBJ1-3
D: -
V: TRBV21-1
CDR3: CASNSADSGNTIYF
DNA: TGTGCCAGCAACTCGGCAGACTCTGGAAACACCATATATTTT

size: -
J: TRBJ2-2
D: -
V: TRBV5-4
CDR3: CASSPAVLAGSGELFF
DNA: TGTGCCAGCAGCCCGGCTGTCCTAGCCGGCTCCGGGGAGCTGTTTTTT

size: -
J: TRBJ2-1
D: TRBD1
V: TRBV6-6
CDR3: CASSRTGNNEQFF
DNA: TGTGCCAGCAGCCGGACAGGGAACAATGAGCAGTTCTTC

size: -
J: TRBJ2-7
D: -
V: TRBV15
CDR3: CATSRDGLPEGEQYF
DNA: TGTGCCACCAGCAGAGATGGACTGCCTGAGGGAGAGCAGTACTTC

size: -
J: TRBJ2-1
D: -
V: TRBV18
CDR3: CASSTAIESSYNEQFF
DNA: TGTGCCAGCTCCACAGCGATAGAGAGCTCCTACAATGAGCAGTTCTTC

size: -
J: TRBJ2-2
D: -
V: TRBV7-2
CDR3: CASSLPEGADNTGELFF
DNA: TGTGCCAGCAGCTTACCCGAAGGAGCGGACAACACCGGGGAGCTGTTTTTT

size: -
J: TRBJ2-2
D: -
V: TRBV7-9
CDR3: CASSFKDGNTGELFF
DNA: TGTGCCAGCAGCTTCAAGGACGGGAACACCGGGGAGCTGTTTTTT

size: -
J: TRBJ2-1
D: TRBD1
V: TRBV6-1
CDR3: CASTTTGGSYNEQFF
DNA: TGTGCCAGCACAACCACAGGGGGCTCCTACAATGAGCAGTTCTTC

size: -
J: TRBJ2-3
D: TRBD1
V: TRBV10-2
CDR3: CASSRRTGADTQYF
DNA: TGCGCCAGCAGTAGAAGGACAGGCGCTGATACGCAGTATTTT

size: -
J: TRBJ1-1
D: -
V: TRBV5-1
CDR3: CASSLSLTTYAEAFF
DNA: TGCGCCAGCAGCCTAAGCCTGACAACTTACGCTGAAGCTTTCTTT

size: -
J: TRBJ1-5
D: -
V: TRBV6-5
CDR3: CASRSQGQQPQHF
DNA: TGTGCCAGCAGATCTCAGGGGCAACAGCCCCAGCATTTT